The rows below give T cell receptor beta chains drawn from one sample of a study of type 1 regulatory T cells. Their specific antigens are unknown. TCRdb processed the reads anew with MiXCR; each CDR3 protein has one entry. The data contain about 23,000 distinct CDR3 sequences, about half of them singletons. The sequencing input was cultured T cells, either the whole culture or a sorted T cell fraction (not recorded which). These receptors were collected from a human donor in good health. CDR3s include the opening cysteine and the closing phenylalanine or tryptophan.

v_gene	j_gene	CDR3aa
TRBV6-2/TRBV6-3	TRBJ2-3	CASSGTGPDTQYF
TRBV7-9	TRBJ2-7	CASSLAGSNYEQYF
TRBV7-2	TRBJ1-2	CASSMGTGNYGYTF
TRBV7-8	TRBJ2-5	CASSPRDTAYISTQYF
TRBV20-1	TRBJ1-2	CSAIRQGGIWGYTF
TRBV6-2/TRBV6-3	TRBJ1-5	CASIERGGGGPQHF
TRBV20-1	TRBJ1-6	CSARGAGKGDNSPLHF
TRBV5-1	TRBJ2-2	CASSLEGIGTGELFF
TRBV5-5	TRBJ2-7	CASSFRTAFYEQYF
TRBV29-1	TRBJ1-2	CSASGPFGYGYTF
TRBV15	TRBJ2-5	CATSRDPTGLETQYF
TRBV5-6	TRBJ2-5	CASSASGGAVETQYF
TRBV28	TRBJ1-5	CASNFWQADSNQPQHF
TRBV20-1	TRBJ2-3	CSAPSRGDTQYF
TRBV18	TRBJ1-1	CASSPWGGNTEAFF
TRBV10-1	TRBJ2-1	CASSYGQGVNEQFF
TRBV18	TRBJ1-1	CASSPSTLGQVQAFF
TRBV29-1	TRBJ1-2	CSVEDGFRGSGYGYTF
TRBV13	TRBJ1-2	CASSLGLYGYTF
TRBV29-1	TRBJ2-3	CSVPTSGGLRTQYF
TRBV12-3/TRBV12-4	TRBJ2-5	CASSPAGAGQETQYF
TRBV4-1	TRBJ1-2	CASSQPGRNYGYTF
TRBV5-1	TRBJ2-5	CASSPQPGGERQTQYF
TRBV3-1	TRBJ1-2	CASSRRGGDYGYTF
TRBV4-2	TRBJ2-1	CASSQDLSGRKQFF
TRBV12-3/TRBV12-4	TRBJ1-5	CASSLTGRGNQPQHF
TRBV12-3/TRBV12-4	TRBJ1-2	CASSPWDGANYGYTF
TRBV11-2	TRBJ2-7	CASSLETTAREQYF
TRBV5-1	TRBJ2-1	CASSAQTGTYNEQFF
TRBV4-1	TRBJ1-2	CASSQAGGIYGYTF
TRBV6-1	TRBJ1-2	CATRTGGAYGYTF
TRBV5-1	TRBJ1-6	CASSDSYAGGNSPLHF
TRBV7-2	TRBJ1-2	CASSTPGRTYGYTF
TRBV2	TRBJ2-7	CASSQNRAGYEQYF
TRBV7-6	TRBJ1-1	CASSSGLQNTEAFF
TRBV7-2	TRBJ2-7	CASSPNPTGTSYEQYF
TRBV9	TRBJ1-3	CASSPFIGNTIYF
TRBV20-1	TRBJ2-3	CSARNLAGAGDTQYF
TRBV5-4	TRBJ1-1	CASSLGRQTGNTEAFF
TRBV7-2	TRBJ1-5	CASSLYQAQPQHF
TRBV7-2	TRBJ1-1	CASSLVGTVPGNEAFF
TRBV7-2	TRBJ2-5	CASRAAGVETQYF
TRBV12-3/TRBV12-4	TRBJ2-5	CASSLPSLAGGKETQYF
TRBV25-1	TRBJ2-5	CASSAPLVAETQYF
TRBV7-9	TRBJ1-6	CASSLDNSPLHF
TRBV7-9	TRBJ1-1	CASSLALGSPGEEAFF